The clone carrying this TCR beta chain was counted only a few times. Its antigen is still unknown. This sample was taken from a study of identical twins. Study-wide findings and caveats: Carriage of fewer insertions was seen in abundant cord blood beta clonotypes, whereas memory repertoires showed none.

The V and J ends lost 1 base and 5 bases respectively, with 3 bases between them. CDR1 and CDR2 from the germline V gene are DFQATT and SNEGSKA (reference sequence). This CDR3 contains 11 residues. A universal primer site came from template switching; cDNA carried unique molecular identifiers. Each CDR3 protein is one row after TCRdb ran MiXCR on the 5' RACE reads. Of about 730,000 distinct CDR3 sequences in the sample, around 20% are singletons; the top ten hold approximately 4.5%. This sample was also put to use in a study of T cells expressing NK-cell markers. According to that study: The TCR beta repertoires were obtained from sorted CD3+CD56+NKG2C+, CD3+CD56+NKG2C- and CD3+CD56-NKG2C+ T cells. Roughly 6 donors had dominant NKG2C+ clonotypes that comprised roughly 1.0-8% of their CD8+ T cells.

Sequencing used PBMCs. The V and J genes are TRBV20-1 and TRBJ2-1; no clear D. The TCR originated in a woman under 30 in good health. CDR3 protein: CSARGNNEQFF. The CDR3 DNA follows: TGCAGTGCTAGAGGAAACAATGAGCAGTTCTTC.